The present TCR beta chain was sequenced within a study of cytomegalovirus exposure and HLA in healthy donors. Looking at the study overall: Early on, a data release was issued that held 80 million to 90 million unique TCRs from HLA-typed donors.

Broader study findings: In a later analysis, productive TCRs from donors in an Asian-associated ancestry cluster reportedly carried fewer N-insertions than the cohort mean. Common viral pathogens were later found to be apparently linked to several of the most significant clusters. Rarity characterized most TCR sequences, yet some public TCRs appeared in many donors.

A note on this clone: Its cognate antigen is unknown.

The CDR3 has 17 amino acids. PCR was performed using 60 Vbeta and 13 Jbeta primers. The assay was immunoSEQ multiplex PCR, and TCRdb's table has in-frame clones only and misses some. The sample includes roughly 170,000 clones, roughly 88% of them seen just once. The chain uses TRBV21-1 and TRBJ2-6; TRBD1 is taken as the D call from the table, unchecked against the DNA. TRBV21-1 corresponds to a pseudogene. The clonotype was recovered from a girl aged 2 to 10 in good health and CMV-seropositive. Sample: PBMCs. This CDR3 is CASNRDRNNSGANVLTF. The CDR3 DNA reads TGTGCCAGCAACCGGGACAGGAACAACTCTGGGGCCAACGTCCTGACTTTC.